This T cell receptor (delta chain) derives from a study of γδ T cells in repeated Plasmodium falciparum infection. Study summary: Donors had four controlled P. falciparum NF54 infections over 644 days.

TCRdb re-processed the multiplex PCR reads via CATT. This sample has tens of thousands of delta-chain clones, with around 1.7% found just once. Points on this clone: A read error likely explains why the TCRdb protein, taken from a much larger clone, differs from this DNA's translation at residue 4; the protein shown is translated from the DNA.

Sequencing was done on a sample of gamma-delta T cells from blood. The sequence was obtained from a pool of human donors (malaria-infected and uninfected, not separated).

CDR3 sequence (DNA): TGTGCTCTTGAGGATTCTACGGGAATTTACTGGGGGACTAGGGGGACCGATAAACTCATCTTT. It codes for CALEDSTGIYWGTRGTDKLIF. The rearrangement uses TRDV1 and TRDJ1, with TRDD3 matching over 9 bases. No J gene is reported in TCRdb; it was inferred here by comparing the DNA with germline. Germline values: CDR1 TSWWSYY, CDR2 QGS. The CDR3 runs to 21 residues. Trimming removed 7 bases from V and 2 bases from J; junction bases left unmatched: 26.